The TCR beta chain described here comes from a study of blood T cell repertoires in COVID-19. Overall study context: Spain, Italy and the United States supplied samples that represented acute and convalescent COVID-19. T cells, B-cell-depleted T cells, or PBMCs supplied cDNA or gDNA.

The length of the CDR3 is 12 residues. The V gene's germline CDR1 is LNHDA and CDR2 SQIVND (reference sequence). V lost 4 bases and J lost 6; bases outside the gene matches: 2. In the authors' methods: From reference gene primer amplification, estimates of nucleated cell counts were derived. TCRdb's copy holds only in-frame clones and misses some; the assay was immunoSEQ multiplex PCR. V, J and clone size were drawn from that table, and D and trimming were deduced from the DNA. This table has 300,000 to 400,000 clones, around 88% appearing once. Enrollment of patients from Seattle took place during active infection, with longitudinal follow-up.

The clonotype originates from a woman under 40 with COVID-19, enrolled during active disease. V usage is TRBV19 and J usage is TRBJ1-1; TRBD1 agrees at 7 bases. Source material: peripheral blood. The CDR3 nucleotides read TGTGCCAGTAGTACCGGGACAGCTGAAGCTTTCTTT. It specifies CASSTGTAEAFF.